The entry below gives a single TCR beta chain sequence along with its context. CDR1 is MNHEY, CDR2 SVGAGI, per germline. V was cut by 7 bases and J by 8 bases, with 9 bases left in between. The CDR3 is 11 amino acids. TCRdb keeps only in-frame clones here, not all; method: immunoSEQ multiplex PCR. The sample holds roughly 68,000 clones; roughly 80% are singletons and the top ten take less than 4.5%. Clinical history reported by participants formed the basis on which cohorts were assigned. The entry originates in a study of blood T cell repertoires in COVID-19. The specimen was PBMCs or T cells enriched from blood (not recorded which). The J gene is TRBJ2-1, the V gene TRBV6-5; D is ambiguous. This clonotype originated in a woman aged 40 to 50 with acute COVID-19. CDR3 bases: TGTGCCAGCAAAGGAAGCGATGAGCAGTTCTTC. It specifies CASKGSDEQFF.